This T cell receptor beta chain was sequenced in a study of T cell responses to AZD1222 COVID-19 vaccine. Only in-frame clones appear in the TCRdb table, and some are missing; sequencing was by immunoSEQ multiplex PCR. The sample lists fewer than 200,000 clones, around nine tenths seen once, with around 3.6% in the top ten. This specimen was peripheral blood, taken 28 days after the second dose of the MenACWY control vaccine. The receptor was isolated from an adult who received the MenACWY meningococcal vaccine as a control.

The CDR3 DNA reads as TGTGCCAGCAGCTTCGCGGGGAACACTGAAGCTTTCTTT. Amino acids: CASSFAGNTEAFF. The rearrangement uses TRBV5-4 and TRBJ1-1; D remains unclear. This CDR3 has 13 residues. The germline gives CDR1 SGHNT, CDR2 YYREEE (reference sequence). V lost 2 bases to trimming and J lost 1 base, with 6 bases between them.